This T cell receptor (beta chain) was observed in a study of T cell repertoires in ileal Crohn's disease. Study overall: Every patient was operated on for stricturing (roughly 61%) or penetrating (39%) complications. Study observations and caveats: All patients with clonality above 26.8% had endoscopic recurrence. Active smokers at surgery had more clonal expansions than non-smokers.

Germline V gene sequence: CDR1 SGDLS, CDR2 YYNGEE. The V gene end was trimmed by 4 bases and the J gene end by 0 bases; junction bases not matched to a gene: 3. The CDR3 is 16 amino acids. Eligibility required adulthood, ileal or ileocolonic Crohn's disease and indicated ileocolonic resection. Assay: immunoSEQ multiplex PCR; the TCRdb copy retains only in-frame clones and omits some. Of about 2,500 clones in the sample, about 70% are singletons; the top ten hold approximately 10%. The sample holds a few counts of this clone. Its specificity is not known. The TCR originated in an adult with Crohn's disease. J is TRBJ1-6 and V is TRBV9, with 8 bases fitting TRBD1. Sequences were obtained from ileal tissue. The CDR3 DNA reads TGTGCCAGCAGCCCCCAGGGGGCCTCCTATAATTCACCCCTCCACTTT. Protein: CASSPQGASYNSPLHF.